This T cell receptor (beta chain) appears in the sequencing data of a study of OX40 agonist ivuxolimab in advanced cancers. Study at large: Patients received intravenous ivuxolimab every 2 weeks at 0.01 to 10 mg/kg. General study results and limits: The investigators did not determine what antigen specificity the expanded peripheral T cells had. Averaging showed that CD8+ T cells had more expanded clones than CD4+ did.

In the case of this clone: Its specificity is not known.

At baseline, cycle 4 day 1, and cycle 7 day 1, blood was sampled. The protocol was immunoSEQ multiplex PCR, while the TCRdb copy is restricted to in-frame clones and leaves out a portion. Among fewer than 90,000 clones listed, around 90% were seen once. Trimming took off 1 base at V and 5 bases at J, with 12 bases between the two ends. The CDR3 contains 16 residues. CDR1 and CDR2 from the germline V gene are SGHVS and FNYEAQ. Sequencing used CD4+ or CD8+ T cells sorted from blood, obtained in a trial of the OX40 agonist ivuxolimab. V and J are TRBV7-6 and TRBJ1-6; D is perhaps TRBD1 (6 bases). The TCR comes from an adult with an advanced solid tumor such as melanoma, head and neck, liver or kidney cancer. Here the CDR3 reads CASSLDIGGNNSPLHF. The CDR3 DNA is TGTGCCAGCAGCTTAGACATAGGGGGGAATAATTCACCCCTCCACTTT.